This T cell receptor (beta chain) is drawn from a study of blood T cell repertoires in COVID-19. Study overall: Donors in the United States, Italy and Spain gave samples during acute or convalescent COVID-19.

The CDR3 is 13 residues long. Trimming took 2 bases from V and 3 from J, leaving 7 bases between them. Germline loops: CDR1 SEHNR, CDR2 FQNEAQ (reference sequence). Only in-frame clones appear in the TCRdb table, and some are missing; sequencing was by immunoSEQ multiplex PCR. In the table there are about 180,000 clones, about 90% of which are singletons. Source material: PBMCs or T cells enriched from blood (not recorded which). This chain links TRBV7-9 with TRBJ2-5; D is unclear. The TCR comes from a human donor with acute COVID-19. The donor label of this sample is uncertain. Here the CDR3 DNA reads TGTGCCAGCAGCTTATCCCGGGAAGAGACCCAGTACTTC. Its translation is CASSLSREETQYF.